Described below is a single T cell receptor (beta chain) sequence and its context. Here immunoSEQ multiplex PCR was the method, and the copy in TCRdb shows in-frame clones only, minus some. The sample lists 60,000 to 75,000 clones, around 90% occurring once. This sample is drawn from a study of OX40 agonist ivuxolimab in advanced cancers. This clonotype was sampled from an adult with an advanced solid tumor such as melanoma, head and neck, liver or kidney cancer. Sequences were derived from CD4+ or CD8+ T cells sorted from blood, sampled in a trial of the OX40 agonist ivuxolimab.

CDR3 amino acids: CASGSGGYEQYV. The CDR3 bases are TGTGCCAGCGGGTCGGGGGGGTACGAGCAGTACGTC. The gene calls are TRBV2 and TRBJ2-7; 8 nucleotides align to TRBD2. This CDR3 is built from 12 residues. J gave up 4 bases and V 8 bases, and 4 bases lay outside the gene matches. Germline assignment: CDR1 SNHLY and CDR2 FYNNEI.